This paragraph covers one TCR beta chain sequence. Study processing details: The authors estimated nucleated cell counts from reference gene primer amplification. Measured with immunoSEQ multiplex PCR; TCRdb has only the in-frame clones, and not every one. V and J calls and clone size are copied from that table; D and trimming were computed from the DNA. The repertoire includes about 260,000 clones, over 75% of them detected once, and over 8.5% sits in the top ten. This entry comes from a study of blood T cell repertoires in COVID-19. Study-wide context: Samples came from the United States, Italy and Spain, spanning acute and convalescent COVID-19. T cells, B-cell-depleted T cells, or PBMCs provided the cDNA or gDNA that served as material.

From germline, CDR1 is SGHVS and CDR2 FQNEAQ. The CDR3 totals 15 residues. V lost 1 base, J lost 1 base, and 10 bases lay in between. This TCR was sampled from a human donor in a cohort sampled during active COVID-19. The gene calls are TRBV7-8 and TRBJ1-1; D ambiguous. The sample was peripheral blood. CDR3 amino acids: CASSLGGSTNTEAFF. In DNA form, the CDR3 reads TGTGCCAGCAGCTTAGGAGGCAGTACGAACACTGAAGCTTTCTTT.